The clone carrying this T cell receptor beta chain was seen more than once but under ten times. The CDR3 has 14 residues. Trimming removed 6 bases from V and 0 bases from J, with 13 bases in between. Germline V lookup: CDR1 DFQATT, CDR2 SNEGSKA (reference sequence). This sample is part of a study of T-cell reconstitution after alpha-beta-depleted transplantation in children. Unique molecular identifiers were incorporated when the TCRbeta library was constructed. TCRdb itself ran the PCR reads through MiXCR, one entry per CDR3 protein. The sample lists 500,000 to 750,000 distinct CDR3 sequences, 10% to 15% seen once, with around 2% in the top ten.

The rearrangement uses TRBV20-1 and TRBJ2-3; tentatively, D is TRBD2 (6 bases). The sequences come from PBMCs, mostly from graft donor cells, collected 360 days after TCRalphabeta/CD19-depleted stem cell transplant. This TCR came from a male patient aged 10-17 years who had a stem cell transplant for acute myeloid leukemia, so the T cells may come from the graft donor. CDR3 DNA: TGCAGTGCCAACGGGCGGGGTAGCACAGATACGCAGTATTTT. This translates into CSANGRGSTDTQYF.